This is a list of T cell receptor beta chains from one sample in a study of cytomegalovirus exposure and HLA in healthy donors. Some clones are missing from TCRdb's copy, which holds only in-frame ones; the method was immunoSEQ multiplex PCR. Of about 160,000 clones listed, 81% are singletons. The sequencing sample was made of PBMCs. These receptors came from a woman aged 45-65 years in good health and CMV-seronegative. Both conserved end residues are part of each CDR3. D genes are given only for firm matches. Where a row states a size, it is once, few, many or the class of an expanded clone; other rows omit it.

D gene: -; clone size: -; J gene: TRBJ2-1; V gene: TRBV18; CDR3 protein: CASSTGTTTPYNEQFF; CDR3 DNA: TGTGCCAGCTCAACAGGGACTACCACCCCTTACAATGAGCAGTTCTTC
D gene: -; clone size: -; J gene: TRBJ2-7; V gene: TRBV27; CDR3 protein: CASSPDRTQYEQYF; CDR3 DNA: TGTGCCAGCAGCCCGGACAGAACTCAATACGAGCAGTACTTC
D gene: TRBD1; clone size: -; J gene: TRBJ2-3; V gene: TRBV7-9; CDR3 protein: CASSLQGSGTDTQYF; CDR3 DNA: TGTGCCAGCAGCCTACAGGGGAGTGGCACAGATACGCAGTATTTT
D gene: TRBD2; clone size: -; J gene: TRBJ2-7; V gene: TRBV11-2; CDR3 protein: CASSLEGGSGGYYEQYF; CDR3 DNA: TGTGCCAGCAGCTTAGAAGGGGGGAGCGGGGGGTACTACGAGCAGTACTTC
D gene: -; clone size: -; J gene: TRBJ2-5; V gene: TRBV7-9; CDR3 protein: CASKLAGAGETQYF; CDR3 DNA: TGTGCCAGCAAATTGGCGGGGGCTGGCGAGACCCAGTACTTC
D gene: TRBD1; clone size: -; J gene: TRBJ1-2; V gene: TRBV9; CDR3 protein: CASSVVDRGGFYGYTF; CDR3 DNA: TGTGCCAGCAGCGTAGTAGACAGGGGGGGTTTCTATGGCTACACCTTC
D gene: TRBD1; clone size: -; J gene: TRBJ1-2; V gene: TRBV19; CDR3 protein: CASRDAGTGQTAHGYTF; CDR3 DNA: TGTGCCAGTAGGGATGCCGGGACAGGCCAAACGGCGCATGGCTACACCTTC
D gene: TRBD1; clone size: few; J gene: TRBJ1-2; V gene: TRBV5-3; CDR3 protein: CAGDRESYGYTF; CDR3 DNA: TGTGCCGGCGACAGGGAATCCTATGGCTACACCTTC
D gene: TRBD1; clone size: once; J gene: TRBJ1-4; V gene: TRBV29-1; CDR3 protein: CSVWTGGHEKLFF; CDR3 DNA: TGCAGCGTTTGGACAGGGGGCCACGAAAAACTGTTTTTT
D gene: TRBD1; clone size: -; J gene: TRBJ1-2; V gene: TRBV15; CDR3 protein: CATSGQGKWGYTF; CDR3 DNA: TGTGCCACCTCGGGACAGGGGAAGTGGGGCTACACCTTC
D gene: -; clone size: -; J gene: TRBJ1-1; V gene: TRBV15; CDR3 protein: CATSSTTLYTEAFF; CDR3 DNA: TGTGCCACCAGCAGTACGACACTGTACACTGAAGCTTTCTTT
D gene: TRBD1; clone size: -; J gene: TRBJ1-4; V gene: TRBV5-1; CDR3 protein: CASSTGTGGGSEKLFF; CDR3 DNA: TGCGCCAGCAGCACCGGGACAGGGGGCGGTAGTGAAAAACTGTTTTTT
D gene: TRBD1; clone size: -; J gene: TRBJ2-2; V gene: TRBV6-5; CDR3 protein: CASSRTGPDTGELFF; CDR3 DNA: TGTGCCAGCAGTCGGACAGGCCCAGACACCGGGGAGCTGTTTTTT
D gene: TRBD2; clone size: -; J gene: TRBJ2-3; V gene: TRBV28; CDR3 protein: CASSLGTSGPDTQYF; CDR3 DNA: TGTGCCAGCAGTTTAGGGACTAGCGGACCAGATACGCAGTATTTT
D gene: TRBD1; clone size: -; J gene: TRBJ1-4; V gene: TRBV6-6; CDR3 protein: CVSSSPGTQGVRLFF; CDR3 DNA: TGTGTCAGCAGTTCACCGGGGACCCAGGGGGTCCGGCTGTTTTTT
D gene: TRBD2; clone size: -; J gene: TRBJ2-1; V gene: TRBV19; CDR3 protein: CASSMASGISYNEQFF; CDR3 DNA: TGTGCCAGTAGTATGGCTAGCGGGATCTCCTACAATGAGCAGTTCTTC
D gene: -; clone size: -; J gene: TRBJ2-7; V gene: TRBV5-6; CDR3 protein: CASRPLSGKFNEQYF; CDR3 DNA: TGTGCCAGCAGGCCCCTGTCGGGAAAATTTAACGAGCAGTACTTC
D gene: -; clone size: few; J gene: TRBJ2-3; V gene: TRBV5-1; CDR3 protein: CASSSTSQGTYTDTQYF; CDR3 DNA: TGCGCCAGCAGCTCTACTTCCCAGGGGACCTACACAGATACGCAGTATTTT
D gene: TRBD1; clone size: -; J gene: TRBJ2-7; V gene: TRBV7-9; CDR3 protein: CASLGTGFHEQYF; CDR3 DNA: TGTGCCAGCTTGGGGACAGGGTTCCACGAGCAGTACTTC
D gene: -; clone size: -; J gene: TRBJ2-5; V gene: TRBV19; CDR3 protein: CASSTKEAYVQYF; CDR3 DNA: TGTGCCAGTAGTACTAAGGAGGCCTACGTGCAGTACTTC
D gene: -; clone size: -; J gene: TRBJ2-7; V gene: TRBV19; CDR3 protein: CASSYSGMGEQYF; CDR3 DNA: TGTGCCAGTAGTTATAGCGGAATGGGCGAGCAGTACTTC
D gene: -; clone size: few; J gene: TRBJ1-1; V gene: TRBV7-2; CDR3 protein: CASSLTSAALNTEAFF; CDR3 DNA: TGTGCCAGCAGCTTAACTTCGGCGGCACTAAACACTGAAGCTTTCTTT
D gene: -; clone size: -; J gene: TRBJ2-7; V gene: TRBV30; CDR3 protein: CAWSVRSYEQYF; CDR3 DNA: TGTGCCTGGAGTGTACGCAGCTACGAGCAGTACTTC
D gene: TRBD1; clone size: few; J gene: TRBJ2-6; V gene: TRBV5-4; CDR3 protein: CASSLAPTGVGANVLTF; CDR3 DNA: TGTGCCAGCAGCTTGGCGCCGACAGGGGTAGGGGCCAACGTCCTGACTTTC
D gene: TRBD1; clone size: -; J gene: TRBJ1-4; V gene: TRBV19; CDR3 protein: CASSSPGTGGNEKLFF; CDR3 DNA: TGTGCCAGTAGTAGTCCCGGGACAGGGGGAAATGAAAAACTGTTTTTT
D gene: -; clone size: -; J gene: TRBJ1-6; V gene: TRBV7-2; CDR3 protein: CASSLVHGGKGSPLHF; CDR3 DNA: TGTGCCAGCAGCTTAGTCCACGGCGGGAAAGGGTCACCCCTCCACTTT
D gene: TRBD1; clone size: -; J gene: TRBJ1-2; V gene: TRBV28; CDR3 protein: CASSFRTGAYGYTF; CDR3 DNA: TGTGCCAGCAGTTTCCGGACAGGGGCGTATGGCTACACCTTC
D gene: -; clone size: -; J gene: TRBJ2-3; V gene: TRBV23-1; CDR3 protein: CATRWLTRTDTQYF; CDR3 DNA: TGCGCCACCAGGTGGCTGACACGCACAGATACGCAGTATTTT
D gene: -; clone size: -; J gene: TRBJ2-5; V gene: TRBV9; CDR3 protein: CASSRFGGGQQETQYF; CDR3 DNA: TGTGCCAGCAGCCGTTTTGGGGGGGGGCAGCAAGAGACCCAGTACTTC
D gene: TRBD1; clone size: -; J gene: TRBJ2-7; V gene: TRBV6-1; CDR3 protein: CASSALRGGSEQYF; CDR3 DNA: TGTGCCAGCAGTGCCCTCCGAGGGGGCTCCGAGCAGTACTTC
D gene: -; clone size: -; J gene: TRBJ2-7; V gene: TRBV7-3; CDR3 protein: CASRLIRGTNYEQYF; CDR3 DNA: TGTGCCAGCAGGCTTATCCGAGGGACAAACTACGAGCAGTACTTC
D gene: -; clone size: -; J gene: TRBJ2-7; V gene: TRBV5-1; CDR3 protein: CASSFPGSSYEQYF; CDR3 DNA: TGCGCCAGCAGCTTTCCAGGAAGCTCCTACGAGCAGTACTTC
D gene: TRBD1; clone size: -; J gene: TRBJ2-5; V gene: TRBV2; CDR3 protein: CASSAGGAQTQYF; CDR3 DNA: TGTGCCAGCAGCGCAGGGGGCGCGCAGACCCAGTACTTC
D gene: -; clone size: -; J gene: TRBJ1-1; V gene: TRBV7-2; CDR3 protein: CASSLLDKTFMNTEAFF; CDR3 DNA: TGTGCCAGCAGCTTATTGGACAAGACGTTTATGAACACTGAAGCTTTCTTT
D gene: -; clone size: -; J gene: TRBJ1-1; V gene: TRBV7-6; CDR3 protein: CASSPGWGQGLNTEAFF; CDR3 DNA: TGTGCCAGCAGCCCCGGCTGGGGGCAAGGCTTGAACACTGAAGCTTTCTTT
D gene: -; clone size: -; J gene: TRBJ2-7; V gene: TRBV13; CDR3 protein: CASSPNQGYEQYF; CDR3 DNA: TGTGCCAGCAGCCCGAACCAGGGATACGAGCAGTACTTC
D gene: TRBD2; clone size: few; J gene: TRBJ2-1; V gene: TRBV9; CDR3 protein: CASSFSGRAYNEQFF; CDR3 DNA: TGTGCCAGCAGCTTTAGCGGGAGGGCCTACAATGAGCAGTTCTTC
D gene: -; clone size: -; J gene: TRBJ1-2; V gene: TRBV9; CDR3 protein: CASSVGGTSYGYTF; CDR3 DNA: TGTGCCAGCAGCGTCGGGGGGACTAGCTATGGCTACACCTTC
D gene: -; clone size: -; J gene: TRBJ2-7; V gene: TRBV10-3; CDR3 protein: CAIKDTSSDEQYF; CDR3 DNA: TGTGCCATAAAGGACACCTCCTCCGACGAGCAGTACTTC
D gene: -; clone size: -; J gene: TRBJ2-2; V gene: TRBV27; CDR3 protein: CASEDRNTGELFF; CDR3 DNA: TGTGCCAGCGAGGACAGGAACACCGGGGAGCTGTTTTTT
D gene: TRBD1; clone size: once; J gene: TRBJ1-4; V gene: TRBV5-4; CDR3 protein: CASSPTGDATNEKLFF; CDR3 DNA: TGTGCCAGCAGCCCTACAGGGGATGCAACTAATGAAAAACTGTTTTTT
D gene: TRBD2; clone size: -; J gene: TRBJ2-1; V gene: TRBV2; CDR3 protein: CASSGGLADLYNEQFF; CDR3 DNA: TGTGCCAGCAGTGGGGGACTAGCGGATCTCTACAATGAGCAGTTCTTC
D gene: TRBD1; clone size: -; J gene: TRBJ2-2; V gene: TRBV18; CDR3 protein: CASSPMNTGGDGELFF; CDR3 DNA: TGTGCCAGCTCACCCATGAACACAGGGGGTGACGGGGAGCTGTTTTTT
D gene: TRBD1; clone size: -; J gene: TRBJ1-6; V gene: TRBV15; CDR3 protein: CATTPDRGNSPLHF; CDR3 DNA: TGTGCCACGACCCCGGACAGGGGAAATTCACCCCTCCACTTT
D gene: -; clone size: -; J gene: TRBJ2-3; V gene: TRBV29-1; CDR3 protein: CSVYSGGTDTQYF; CDR3 DNA: TGCAGCGTTTATTCGGGAGGCACAGATACGCAGTATTTT
D gene: -; clone size: -; J gene: TRBJ2-5; V gene: TRBV9; CDR3 protein: CASSADSRRETQYF; CDR3 DNA: TGTGCCAGCAGCGCGGACTCCCGACGGGAGACCCAGTACTTC
D gene: TRBD2; clone size: -; J gene: TRBJ2-2; V gene: TRBV28; CDR3 protein: CASSSGRTGAGELFF; CDR3 DNA: TGTGCCAGCAGTAGCGGGAGAACTGGGGCCGGGGAGCTGTTTTTT
D gene: TRBD1; clone size: -; J gene: TRBJ2-5; V gene: TRBV7-9; CDR3 protein: CSSSLQGEQETQYF; CDR3 DNA: TGTTCCAGCAGCTTACAGGGGGAACAAGAGACCCAGTACTTC
D gene: TRBD1; clone size: -; J gene: TRBJ1-1; V gene: TRBV19; CDR3 protein: CASSIVPRQGWTEAFF; CDR3 DNA: TGTGCCAGTAGTATAGTCCCTCGACAGGGTTGGACTGAAGCTTTCTTT
D gene: TRBD1; clone size: -; J gene: TRBJ1-2; V gene: TRBV15; CDR3 protein: CATSRKGGTGGPVVGYTF; CDR3 DNA: TGTGCCACCAGCAGAAAAGGGGGGACAGGGGGCCCTGTCGTGGGCTACACCTTC
D gene: -; clone size: -; J gene: TRBJ1-2; V gene: TRBV7-2; CDR3 protein: CASSLAPGWNYGYTF; CDR3 DNA: TGTGCCAGCAGCTTAGCTCCGGGGTGGAACTATGGCTACACCTTC
D gene: -; clone size: -; J gene: TRBJ2-1; V gene: TRBV5-5; CDR3 protein: CASSLGQGKHNEQFF; CDR3 DNA: TGTGCCAGCAGCTTGGGGCAGGGTAAACACAATGAGCAGTTCTTC
D gene: -; clone size: once; J gene: TRBJ1-5; V gene: TRBV28; CDR3 protein: CASSLRPGVNQPQHF; CDR3 DNA: TGTGCCAGCAGTTTAAGGCCGGGGGTGAATCAGCCCCAGCATTTT
D gene: -; clone size: -; J gene: TRBJ1-3; V gene: TRBV5-1; CDR3 protein: CASSLGPQAFSGNTIYF; CDR3 DNA: TGCGCCAGCAGCTTGGGACCCCAGGCCTTCTCTGGAAACACCATATATTTT
D gene: TRBD2; clone size: -; J gene: TRBJ2-7; V gene: TRBV4-2; CDR3 protein: CASSQGLAGAYEQYF; CDR3 DNA: TGTGCCAGCAGCCAAGGCCTAGCGGGAGCCTACGAGCAGTACTTC
D gene: -; clone size: -; J gene: TRBJ2-7; V gene: TRBV5-4; CDR3 protein: CASSAALQKSYEQYF; CDR3 DNA: TGTGCCAGCAGCGCGGCTTTACAAAAATCCTACGAGCAGTACTTC